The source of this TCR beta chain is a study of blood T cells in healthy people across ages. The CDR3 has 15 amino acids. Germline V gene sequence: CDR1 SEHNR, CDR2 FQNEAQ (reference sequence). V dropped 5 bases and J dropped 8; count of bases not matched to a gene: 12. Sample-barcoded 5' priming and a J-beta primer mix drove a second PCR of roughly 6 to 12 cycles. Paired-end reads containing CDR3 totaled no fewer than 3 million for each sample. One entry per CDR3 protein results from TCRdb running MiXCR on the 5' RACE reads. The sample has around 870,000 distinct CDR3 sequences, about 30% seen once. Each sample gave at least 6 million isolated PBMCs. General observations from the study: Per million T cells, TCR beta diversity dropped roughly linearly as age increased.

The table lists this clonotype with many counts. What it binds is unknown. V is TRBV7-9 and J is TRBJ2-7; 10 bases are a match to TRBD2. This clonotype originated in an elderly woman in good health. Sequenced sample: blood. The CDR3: CASSLINSGGTKQYF. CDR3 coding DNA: TGTGCCAGCAGCCTCATTAATAGCGGGGGGACGAAGCAGTACTTC.